One and the same sample provided the 26 T cell receptor beta chains below, sequenced in a study of CD8 T cells in Susac syndrome. Roughly 0.45 to 1 ug RNA was reverse transcribed with random hexamers. Each CDR3 protein is one row after TCRdb ran MiXCR on the immunoSEQ multiplex PCR reads. The sample lists roughly 130,000 distinct CDR3 sequences; approximately 94% were seen once. The sample was CD4+ T cells from PBMCs. These receptors originate from a human donor with multiple sclerosis.

V is TRBV30 and J is TRBJ1-5; the match to TRBD1 covers 7 bases. The ends lost 2 bases at V and 5 bases at J; junction bases unmatched: 3. This CDR3 has 13 residues. Germline-derived CDR1 and CDR2 are GTSNPN and SVGIG (reference sequence). CDR3 in DNA: TGTGCCTGGAGTCCCAGGGGGGATCAGCCCCAGCATTTT. Protein: CAWSPRGDQPQHF.

V gene TRBV5-6 combines with J gene TRBJ2-7; perhaps TRBD1 as D (6 bases). This CDR3 spans 15 amino acids. The V end lost 6 bases, the J end lost 3 bases, and 19 bases lay between the germline ends. CDR1 and CDR2 from the germline V gene are SGHDT and YYEEEE. The CDR3 loop is CASTPQVRTDYEQYF. CDR3 in DNA: TGTGCCAGCACCCCTCAGGTGAGGACAGACTACGAGCAGTACTTC. Supplemented by reference TRBV5-6 and TRBJ2-7, the full variable domain reads DAGVTQSPTHLIKTRGQQVTLRCSPKSGHDTVSWYQQALGQGPQFIFQYYEEEERQRGNFPDRFSGHQFPNYSSELNVNALLLGDSALYLCASTPQVRTDYEQYFGPGTRLTVT.

The chain joins TRBV6-2 or TRBV6-3 to TRBJ1-4; D unresolved. Trimming pared 4 bases from V and 7 bases from J, leaving 10 bases between. CDR1 MNHEY and CDR2 SVGEGT come from the germline V gene. This CDR3 is 13 amino acids long. The chain's CDR3 is CASSSREGEKLFF. CDR3 nucleotide sequence: TGTGCCAGCAGTTCAAGGGAGGGTGAAAAACTGTTTTTT.

Worth noting for this clonotype: A read error may produce the germline difference seen at one junction end. The chain links TRBV6-1 to TRBJ2-5; D unresolved. The CDR3 contains 12 residues. CDR1 is MNHNS, CDR2 SASEGT, per germline. CDR3 region: CATWAQREAQYF. The CDR3 nucleotides are TGTGCCACCTGGGCCCAGCGAGAGGCCCAGTACTTC.

V usage is TRBV5-6 and J usage is TRBJ1-3, with 7 bases fitting TRBD1. Trimming took 4 bases from V and 1 from J; bases not matched to a gene: 5. Germline values: CDR1 SGHDT, CDR2 YYEEEE. The CDR3 extends over 15 amino acids. This CDR3 reads CASSLPTGSGNTIYF. The CDR3 DNA is TGTGCCAGCAGCCTACCGACAGGGTCTGGAAACACCATATATTTT.

The chain recombines TRBV27 with TRBJ1-2; 7 nucleotides align to TRBD1. Per the germline V gene, CDR1 is MNHEY and CDR2 is SMNVEV (reference sequence). V shed 3 bases, J shed 2 bases, and the junction held 3 bases outside the gene matches. CDR3 length: 14 amino acids. The CDR3 loop reads CASSFSGQNYGYTF. CDR3 DNA: TGTGCCAGCAGTTTCTCGGGACAGAACTATGGCTACACCTTC.

A single count supports this clonotype. This chain links TRBV2 with TRBJ2-7, with D uncertain. The V gene lost 0 bases and the J gene lost 1 base, with 13 bases spanning the gap. The germline V gene has CDR1 SNHLY and CDR2 FYNNEI. The CDR3 runs to 16 residues. This chain's CDR3 is CASSEALVLGSYEQYF. The CDR3 region has the DNA TGTGCCAGCAGTGAAGCGCTTGTGCTGGGTTCCTACGAGCAGTACTTC.

The chain recombines TRBV5-4 with TRBJ2-7; D possibly uses TRBD1 or TRBD2 (5 bases each). The CDR3 has 11 residues. Between the trimmed V and J ends, which lost 10 bases and 3 bases, there was a span of 11 bases. Germline V CDR1 and CDR2: SGHNT, YYREEE (reference sequence). CDR3 coding DNA: TGTGCCCAAGGGGACGGCTACGAGCAGTACTTC. It is translated as CAQGDGYEQYF.

The V and J genes are TRBV29-1 and TRBJ1-4; weak D call: TRBD1 (5 bases). The V gene lost 5 bases and the J gene lost 7 bases, with 17 bases spanning the gap. This CDR3 has 14 residues. Germline values: CDR1 SQVTM, CDR2 ANQGSEA. The CDR3 reads CSVQVRGILEKLFF. The CDR3, as DNA: TGCAGCGTTCAAGTGAGGGGCATCCTTGAAAAACTGTTTTTT.

This rearrangement joins TRBV7-8 to TRBJ2-1; 7 bases fit TRBD2. The germline gives CDR1 SGHVS, CDR2 FQNEAQ. J lost 12 bases, V lost 4 bases, and 15 bases had no gene match. This CDR3 is built from 15 residues. This chain's CDR3 is CASSSPGGRRGGQFF. The CDR3 DNA is TGTGCCAGCAGCTCGCCGGGAGGTCGCCGCGGGGGGCAGTTCTTC.

This clonotype was recorded once. The chain uses TRBV30 and TRBJ1-1, with a weak D call TRBD1 (6 bases). Trimming removed 2 bases at V and 0 bases at J, with 7 bases between. The CDR3 spans 13 residues. Germline V gene lookup returns CDR1 GTSNPN and CDR2 SVGIG (reference sequence). Here the CDR3 reads CAWSRQVNTEAFF. The CDR3 nucleotides read TGTGCCTGGAGTAGACAGGTGAACACTGAAGCTTTCTTT. Using reference TRBV30 and TRBJ1-1 for the parts outside the CDR3, the full variable domain is SQTIHQWPATLVQPVGSPLSLECTVEGTSNPNLYWYRQAAGRGLQLLFYSVGIGQISSEVPQNLSASRPQDRQFILSSKKLLLSDSGFYLCAWSRQVNTEAFFGQGTRLTVV.

In DNA, the CDR3 is TGTGCCAGTAATTTTTTTAGGACAGGGAACTATGGCTACACCTTC. Encoded protein: CASNFFRTGNYGYTF. This chain uses TRBV19 with TRBJ1-2, with TRBD1 matching 8 bases. The germline CDR1 and CDR2 sequences are LNHDA and SQIVND (reference sequence). V shed 7 bases, J shed 2 bases, and the junction held 9 bases outside the gene matches. The CDR3 contains 15 residues.

The J gene is TRBJ2-3, the V gene TRBV15; unclear D gene. The CDR3 totals 16 residues. The ends were cut back, 0 bases at V and 4 bases at J, with 14 bases in the middle. The V gene's germline CDR1 is LNHNV and CDR2 YYDKDF (reference sequence). The CDR3 sequence is CATSRDLASPADTQYF. The CDR3, as DNA: TGTGCCACCAGCAGAGATCTGGCGTCTCCGGCAGATACGCAGTATTTT.

V and J are TRBV2 and TRBJ1-1; the D gene is possibly TRBD1 (5 bases). The CDR3 covers 13 residues. V lost 4 bases and J lost 1, with 7 bases in between. Per the germline V gene, CDR1 is SNHLY and CDR2 is FYNNEI. In nucleotides, the CDR3 is TGTGCCAGCAGTGTTCAGGGGAACACTGAAGCTTTCTTT. Protein sequence: CASSVQGNTEAFF.

This clonotype was observed a handful of times. V usage is TRBV19 and J usage is TRBJ1-1; no firm D call. This CDR3 has 13 residues. The V end lost 5 bases, the J end lost 0 bases, and 7 bases lay between the germline ends. The germline gives CDR1 LNHDA, CDR2 SQIVND (reference sequence). CDR3 in amino acids: CASSPSMNTEAFF. CDR3 in DNA: TGTGCCAGTAGTCCCAGTATGAACACTGAAGCTTTCTTT.

The gene calls are TRBV7-2 and TRBJ2-2, with D perhaps matching TRBD1 or TRBD2 (6 bases each). The germline gives CDR1 SGHTA, CDR2 FQGNSA. The V and J ends lost 5 bases and 6 bases respectively, with 16 bases between them. The CDR3 runs 15 residues. CDR3 nucleotide sequence: TGTGCCAGCAGCGTCCCGGGGGCAGGGCCCGGGGAGCTGTTTTTT. Translated: CASSVPGAGPGELFF.

J is TRBJ1-1 and V is TRBV6-5; the match to TRBD1 covers 7 bases. The CDR3 has 14 residues. Per the germline V gene, CDR1 is MNHEY and CDR2 is SVGAGI. V lost 8 bases to trimming and J lost 2 bases; unmatched junction nucleotides: 8. CDR3 region: CASGPGTANTEAFF. CDR3 nucleotide sequence: TGTGCCAGCGGCCCCGGGACAGCCAACACTGAAGCTTTCTTT.

The chain combines TRBV30 with TRBJ1-4, with D tentatively TRBD1 (5 bases). CDR1 and CDR2 (germline): GTSNPN, SVGIG (reference sequence). The V gene lost 0 bases and the J gene lost 8 bases, with 10 bases spanning the gap. CDR3 length: 13 residues. The CDR3 DNA reads TGTGCCTGGAGTGTCGGGGGTCCAGAAAAACTGTTTTTT. Translation: CAWSVGGPEKLFF. The full variable domain, completed using reference TRBV30 and TRBJ1-4, is SQTIHQWPATLVQPVGSPLSLECTVEGTSNPNLYWYRQAAGRGLQLLFYSVGIGQISSEVPQNLSASRPQDRQFILSSKKLLLSDSGFYLCAWSVGGPEKLFFGSGTQLSVL.

CDR3 residues: CASSSGGSEAFF. In nucleotides, the CDR3 is TGTGCCAGCAGCTCGGGGGGATCTGAAGCTTTCTTT. This chain uses TRBV7-6 with TRBJ1-1; TRBD1 might be the D (5 bases). Germline V gene lookup returns CDR1 SGHVS and CDR2 FNYEAQ. This CDR3 has 12 residues. V lost 4 bases and J 6 bases, leaving 9 bases between the germline ends.

The CDR3 DNA reads as TGTGCCAGCAGTCGCCGGGACAGGGTAGACTATGGCTACACCTTC. It specifies CASSRRDRVDYGYTF. The chain is built from TRBV28 and TRBJ1-2; 9 bases match TRBD1. V shed 5 bases and J 3 bases; nucleotides not matched to a gene: 7. The CDR3 is made up of 15 amino acids. Germline V gene lookup returns CDR1 MDHEN and CDR2 SYDVKM.

This rearrangement joins TRBV5-1 to TRBJ1-4; D ambiguous. Trimming stripped 0 bases from V and 6 bases from J, with 3 bases between. Per the germline V gene, CDR1 is SGHRS and CDR2 is YFSETQ. CDR3 size: 12 residues. The CDR3 bases are TGCGCCAGCAGCTTGGAAGATGAAAAACTGTTTTTT. This gives the protein CASSLEDEKLFF.

V gene TRBV29-1 combines with J gene TRBJ2-3; 8 nucleotides line up with TRBD2. The CDR3 totals 14 residues. Germline CDR1 SQVTM, CDR2 ANQGSEA. Unmatched junction bases numbered 7, after V lost 7 bases and J lost 1 base. CDR3 bases: TGCAGCGCCAGAACAGCGGGAGGCACAGATACGCAGTATTTT. This encodes CSARTAGGTDTQYF.

The genes are TRBV4-1 and TRBJ2-1; TRBD2 aligns across 10 bases. V lost 4 bases, J lost 7 bases, and 13 bases stayed unmatched. Germline V CDR1 and CDR2: MGHRA, YSYEKL. The CDR3 runs 17 residues. The chain's CDR3 is CASSRTRASGRGNEQFF. CDR3 nucleotides: TGCGCCAGCAGCCGGACTCGGGCTAGCGGGAGAGGAAATGAGCAGTTCTTC.

The chain links TRBV2 to TRBJ2-3, with no clear D. Germline V CDR1 and CDR2: SNHLY, FYNNEI. V was clipped by 2 bases and J by 2 bases, with 5 bases between them. The CDR3 is made up of 13 amino acids. The DNA for the CDR3 is TGTGCCAGCAGTGAACTAAACACAGATACGCAGTATTTT. Residues: CASSELNTDTQYF.

The chain couples TRBV4-3 to TRBJ1-2; 7 bases agree with TRBD1. V dropped 0 bases and J dropped 4; count of bases not matched to a gene: 5. Germline V gives CDR1 LGHNA, CDR2 YSLEER. This CDR3 is built from 15 residues. CDR3 coding DNA: TGCGCCAGCAGCCAAGACCGACAGGGCGGCTATGGCTACACCTTC. As protein: CASSQDRQGGYGYTF.

This chain links TRBV18 with TRBJ1-1; TRBD1 is a possible D gene (6 bases). The CDR3 sequence is 14 residues long. Germline CDR1 is KGHSH and CDR2 is LQKENI. The ends were cut back, 4 bases at V and 4 bases at J, with 13 bases in the middle. The CDR3 DNA reads as TGTGCCAGCTCACAAGCTGGAGGGGGCACTGAAGCTTTCTTT. Translating it yields CASSQAGGGTEAFF.